This TCR beta chain stems from a study of T cells in Graves' hyperthyroidism and ophthalmopathy. Each diagnosis drew on symptoms, thyroxine, TRAb, thyroid ultrasound and orbital computed tomography findings. Amplified regions were TCR beta CDR3 sequences from RNA transcripts. TCR CDR3 underwent first-round RT-PCR with the HTBI primer set. MiXCR, applied by TCRdb to the multiplex PCR reads, yields one record per CDR3 protein. Of around 700,000 distinct CDR3 sequences in the sample, about 19% were seen once. This clonotype originated in a woman aged 45-65 years with Graves' hyperthyroidism that later progressed to Graves' ophthalmopathy. The sequencing input was blood.

This CDR3 reads CAGQQDPNEKLFF. Here the CDR3 DNA reads TGTGCCGGACAACAGGACCCTAATGAAAAACTGTTTTTT. V and J are TRBV30 and TRBJ1-4; perhaps TRBD1 as D (5 bases). Trimming took 8 bases from V and 3 from J, leaving 13 bases between them. Looked up from germline, CDR1 is GTSNPN and CDR2 is SVGIG (reference sequence). The length of the CDR3 is 13 residues.